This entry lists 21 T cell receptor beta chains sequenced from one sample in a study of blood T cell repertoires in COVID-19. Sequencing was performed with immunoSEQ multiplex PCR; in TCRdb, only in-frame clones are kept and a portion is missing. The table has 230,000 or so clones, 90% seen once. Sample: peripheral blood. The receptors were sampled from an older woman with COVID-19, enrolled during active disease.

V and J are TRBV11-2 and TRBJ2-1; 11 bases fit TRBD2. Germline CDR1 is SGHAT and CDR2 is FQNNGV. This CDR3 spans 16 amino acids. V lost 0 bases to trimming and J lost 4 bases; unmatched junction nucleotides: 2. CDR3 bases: TGTGCCAGCAGCTTAGAATCTAGCGGGGGGTACAATGAGCAGTTCTTC. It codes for CASSLESSGGYNEQFF.

The CDR3: CASSQEGSGGGETQYF. CDR3 nucleotide sequence: TGCGCCAGCAGCCAAGAGGGTAGCGGGGGGGGAGAGACCCAGTACTTC. This chain links TRBV4-1 with TRBJ2-5; 11 bases are shared with TRBD2. V lost 0 bases and J lost 4; bases outside the gene matches: 4. Germline V lookup: CDR1 MGHRA, CDR2 YSYEKL. The CDR3 loop spans 16 amino acids.

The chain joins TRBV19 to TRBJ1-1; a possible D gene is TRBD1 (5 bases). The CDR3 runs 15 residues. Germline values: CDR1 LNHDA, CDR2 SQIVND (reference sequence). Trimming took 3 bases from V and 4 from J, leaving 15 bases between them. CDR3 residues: CASSMRGQIATEAFF. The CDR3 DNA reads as TGTGCCAGTAGTATGCGGGGCCAGATAGCCACTGAAGCTTTCTTT. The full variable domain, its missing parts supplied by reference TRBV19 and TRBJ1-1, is DGGITQSPKYLFRKEGQNVTLSCEQNLNHDAMYWYRQDPGQGLRLIYYSQIVNDFQKGDIAEGYSVSREKKESFPLTVTSAQKNPTAFYLCASSMRGQIATEAFFGQGTRLTVV.

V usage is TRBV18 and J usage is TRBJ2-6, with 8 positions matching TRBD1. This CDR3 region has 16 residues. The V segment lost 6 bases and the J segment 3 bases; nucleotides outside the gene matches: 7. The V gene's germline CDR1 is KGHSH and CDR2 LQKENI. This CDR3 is CASSPTGASGANVLTF. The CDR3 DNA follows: TGTGCCAGCTCGCCGACAGGGGCGAGTGGGGCCAACGTCCTGACTTTC.

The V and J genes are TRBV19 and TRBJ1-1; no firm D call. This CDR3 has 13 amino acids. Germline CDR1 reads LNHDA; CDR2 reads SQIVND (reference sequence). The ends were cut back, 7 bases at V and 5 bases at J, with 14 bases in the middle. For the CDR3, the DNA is TGTGCCAGTACCCCCAGAGGGAAAACTGAAGCTTTCTTT. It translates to CASTPRGKTEAFF.

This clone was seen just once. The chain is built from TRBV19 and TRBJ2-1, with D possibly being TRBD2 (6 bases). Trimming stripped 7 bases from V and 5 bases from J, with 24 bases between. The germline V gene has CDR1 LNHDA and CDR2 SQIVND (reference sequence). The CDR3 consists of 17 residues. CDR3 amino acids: CASNNQRGLRLNNEQFF. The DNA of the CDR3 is TGTGCCAGTAACAACCAACGGGGACTTCGCCTTAACAATGAGCAGTTCTTC.

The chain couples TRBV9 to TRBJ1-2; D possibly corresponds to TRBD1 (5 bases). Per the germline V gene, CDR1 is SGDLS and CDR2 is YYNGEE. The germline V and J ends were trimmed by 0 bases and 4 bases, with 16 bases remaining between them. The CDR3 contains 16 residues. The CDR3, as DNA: TGTGCCAGCAGCGTAGGAACAGGAGTCCGTATCTATGGCTACACCTTC. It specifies CASSVGTGVRIYGYTF.

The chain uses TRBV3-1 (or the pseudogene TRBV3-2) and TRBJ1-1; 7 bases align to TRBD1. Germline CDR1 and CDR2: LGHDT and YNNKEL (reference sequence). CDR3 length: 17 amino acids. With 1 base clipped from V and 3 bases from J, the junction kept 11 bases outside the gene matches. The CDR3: CASSQAQGVQSDTEAFF. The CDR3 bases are TGTGCCAGCAGCCAAGCCCAGGGGGTTCAATCGGACACTGAAGCTTTCTTT.

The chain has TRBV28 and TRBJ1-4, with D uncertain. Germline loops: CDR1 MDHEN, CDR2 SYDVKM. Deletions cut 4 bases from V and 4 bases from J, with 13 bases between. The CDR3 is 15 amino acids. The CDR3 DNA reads TGTGCCAGCAGTTCAACGACGGGGTATAATGAAAAACTGTTTTTT. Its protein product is CASSSTTGYNEKLFF.

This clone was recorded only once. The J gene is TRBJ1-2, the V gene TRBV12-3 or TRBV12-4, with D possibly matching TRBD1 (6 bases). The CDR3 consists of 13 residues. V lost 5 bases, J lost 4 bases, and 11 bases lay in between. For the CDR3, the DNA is TGTGCCAGCAGTCAACAGGGACCCTATGGCTACACCTTC. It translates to CASSQQGPYGYTF.

CDR3 in DNA: TGTGCCAGCAGGCGGGGGGCTGGCTATGGCTACACCTTC. It specifies CASRRGAGYGYTF. The rearrangement uses TRBV27 and TRBJ1-2; tentatively, D is TRBD1 (6 bases). Trimming shortened V by 6 bases and J by 4 bases, and 12 bases separated the two germline ends. The germline V gene encodes CDR1 MNHEY and CDR2 SMNVEV (reference sequence). The CDR3 contains 13 residues.

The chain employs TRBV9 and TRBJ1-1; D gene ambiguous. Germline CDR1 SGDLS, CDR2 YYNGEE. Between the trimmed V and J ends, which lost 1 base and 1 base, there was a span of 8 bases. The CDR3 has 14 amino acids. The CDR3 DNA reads TGTGCCAGCAGCGTAACCGAGGGGAACACTGAAGCTTTCTTT. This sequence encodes CASSVTEGNTEAFF.

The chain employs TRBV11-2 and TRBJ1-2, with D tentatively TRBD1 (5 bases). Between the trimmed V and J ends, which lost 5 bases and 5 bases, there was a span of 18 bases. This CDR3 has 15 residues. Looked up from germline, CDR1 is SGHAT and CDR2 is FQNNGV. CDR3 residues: CASSPSIGSGYGYTF. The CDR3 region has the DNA TGTGCCAGCAGCCCATCTATCGGTTCAGGGTATGGCTACACCTTC.

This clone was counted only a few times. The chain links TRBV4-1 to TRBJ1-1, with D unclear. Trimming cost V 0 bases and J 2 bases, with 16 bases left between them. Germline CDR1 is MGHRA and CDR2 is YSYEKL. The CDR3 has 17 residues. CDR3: CASSQDFRRADNTEAFF. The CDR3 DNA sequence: TGCGCCAGCAGCCAAGATTTTAGGAGGGCTGATAACACTGAAGCTTTCTTT.

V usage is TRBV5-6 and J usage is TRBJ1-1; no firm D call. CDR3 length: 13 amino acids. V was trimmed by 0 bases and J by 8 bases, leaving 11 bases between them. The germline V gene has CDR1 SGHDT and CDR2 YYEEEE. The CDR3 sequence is CASSLVGTGEAFF. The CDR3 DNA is TGTGCCAGCAGCTTGGTTGGAACGGGGGAAGCTTTCTTT.

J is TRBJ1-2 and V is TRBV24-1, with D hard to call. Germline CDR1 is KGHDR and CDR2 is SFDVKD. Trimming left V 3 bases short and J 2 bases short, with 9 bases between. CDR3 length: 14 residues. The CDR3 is CATSDPETNYGYTF. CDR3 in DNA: TGTGCCACCAGTGATCCAGAAACCAACTATGGCTACACCTTC.

The CDR3 DNA reads TGTGCCAGCAGCCCTGGACAGGGGGATTTGGATGAGCAGTTCTTC. Translating gives CASSPGQGDLDEQFF. The genes are TRBV4-2 and TRBJ2-1; TRBD1 agrees at 10 bases. With 4 bases clipped from V and 8 bases from J, the junction kept 8 bases outside the gene matches. This CDR3 region has 15 residues. Germline V CDR1 and CDR2: LGHNA, YNFKEQ.

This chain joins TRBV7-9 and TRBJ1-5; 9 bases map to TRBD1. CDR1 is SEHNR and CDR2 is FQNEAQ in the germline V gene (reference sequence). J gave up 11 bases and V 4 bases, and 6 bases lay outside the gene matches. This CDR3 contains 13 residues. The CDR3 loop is CASSSRGQGAQHF. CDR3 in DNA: TGTGCCAGCAGCTCCCGGGGACAGGGAGCCCAGCATTTT.

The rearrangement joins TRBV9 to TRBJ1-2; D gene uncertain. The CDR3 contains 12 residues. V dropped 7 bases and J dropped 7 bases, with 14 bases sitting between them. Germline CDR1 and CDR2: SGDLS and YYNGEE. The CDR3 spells CASDAVGGGYTF. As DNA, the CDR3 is TGTGCCAGCGACGCGGTCGGCGGTGGCTACACCTTC.

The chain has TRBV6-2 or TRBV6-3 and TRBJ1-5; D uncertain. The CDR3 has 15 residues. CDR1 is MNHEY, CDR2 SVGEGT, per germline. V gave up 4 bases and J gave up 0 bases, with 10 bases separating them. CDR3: CASSFEFYSNQPQHF. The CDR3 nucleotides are TGTGCCAGCAGTTTTGAGTTTTATAGCAATCAGCCCCAGCATTTT.

The CDR3 DNA reads TGTGCCACCAGCAGAGAAGGGGACAGCTTCTACAATGAGCAGTTCTTC. The encoded protein is CATSREGDSFYNEQFF. The rearrangement joins TRBV15 to TRBJ2-1, with 7 bases fitting TRBD1. Trimming cost V 0 bases and J 3 bases; bases outside gene matches: 5. From germline, CDR1 is LNHNV and CDR2 YYDKDF (reference sequence). This CDR3 contains 16 residues.